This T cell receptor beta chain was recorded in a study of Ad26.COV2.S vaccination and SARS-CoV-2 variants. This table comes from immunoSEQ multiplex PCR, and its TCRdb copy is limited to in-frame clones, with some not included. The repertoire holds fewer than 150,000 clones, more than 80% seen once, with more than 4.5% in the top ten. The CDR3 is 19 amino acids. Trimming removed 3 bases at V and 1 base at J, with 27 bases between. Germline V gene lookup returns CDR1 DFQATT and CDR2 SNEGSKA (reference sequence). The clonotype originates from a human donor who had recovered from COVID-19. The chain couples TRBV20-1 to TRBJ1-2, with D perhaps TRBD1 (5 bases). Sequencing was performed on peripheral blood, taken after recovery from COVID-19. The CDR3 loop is CSASFRTDGREGSNYGYTF. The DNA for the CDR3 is TGCAGTGCTAGTTTTCGGACCGACGGCAGGGAGGGGAGTAACTATGGCTACACCTTC.